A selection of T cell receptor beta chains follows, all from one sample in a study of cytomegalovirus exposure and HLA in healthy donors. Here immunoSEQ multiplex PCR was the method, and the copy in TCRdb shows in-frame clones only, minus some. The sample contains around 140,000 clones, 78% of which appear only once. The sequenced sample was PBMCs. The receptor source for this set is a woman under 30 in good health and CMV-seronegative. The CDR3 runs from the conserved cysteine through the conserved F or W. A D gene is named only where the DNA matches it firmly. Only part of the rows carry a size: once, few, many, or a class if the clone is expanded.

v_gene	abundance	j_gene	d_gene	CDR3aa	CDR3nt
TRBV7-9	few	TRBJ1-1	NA	CASSYMRIEAFF	TGTGCCAGCAGTTATATGAGGATAGAAGCTTTCTTT
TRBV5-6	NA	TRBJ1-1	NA	CASSLVGRGLVLNTEAFF	TGTGCCAGCAGCTTGGTAGGACGCGGACTCGTTTTGAACACTGAAGCTTTCTTT
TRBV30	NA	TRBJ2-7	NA	CAWKLELHSMGAREQYF	TGTGCCTGGAAGTTGGAGCTTCACTCAATGGGGGCTAGGGAGCAGTACTTC
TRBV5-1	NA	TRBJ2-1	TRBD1	CASSLRTGGFMYEQFF	TGCGCCAGCAGCCTACGGACAGGGGGCTTTATGTATGAGCAGTTCTTC
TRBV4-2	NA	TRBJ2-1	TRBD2	CASSHGGGLAGVINEQFF	TGTGCCAGCAGCCATGGGGGCGGACTAGCGGGAGTTATTAATGAGCAGTTCTTC
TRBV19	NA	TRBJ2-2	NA	CASSMRESGITGELFF	TGTGCCAGTAGTATGAGAGAGTCGGGAATTACCGGGGAGCTGTTTTTT
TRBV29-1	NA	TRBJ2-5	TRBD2	CSVVELAGYETQYF	TGCAGCGTTGTCGAGCTAGCGGGTTATGAGACCCAGTACTTC
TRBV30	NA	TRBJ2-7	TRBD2	CAWKGSGAYEQYF	TGTGCCTGGAAGGGCAGCGGGGCTTACGAGCAGTACTTC
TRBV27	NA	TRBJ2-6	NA	CASKTVAGANVLTF	TGTGCCAGCAAGACAGTAGCTGGGGCCAACGTCCTGACTTTC
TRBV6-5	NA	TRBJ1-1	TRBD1	CASSYQQGENTEAFF	TGTGCCAGCAGTTACCAACAGGGGGAGAACACTGAAGCTTTCTTT
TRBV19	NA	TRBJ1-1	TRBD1	CASSPTGGGTEAFF	TGTGCCAGTAGTCCGACAGGGGGGGGAACTGAAGCTTTCTTT
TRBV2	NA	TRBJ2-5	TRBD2	CASRSAGVEETQYF	TGTGCCAGCAGGTCAGCGGGAGTGGAAGAGACCCAGTACTTC
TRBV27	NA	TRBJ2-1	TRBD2	CASSLGTSGSYNEQFF	TGTGCCAGCAGTTTGGGAACTAGCGGGAGCTACAATGAGCAGTTCTTC
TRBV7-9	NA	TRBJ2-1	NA	CASSPRTGMSSYNEQFF	TGTGCCAGCAGTCCTCGGACTGGGATGAGCTCCTACAATGAGCAGTTCTTC
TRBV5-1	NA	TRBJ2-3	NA	CASSSEGLLSSTDTQYF	TGCGCCAGCAGCTCTGAGGGACTGCTCTCTAGCACAGATACGCAGTATTTT
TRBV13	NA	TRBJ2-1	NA	CASSLGLRDNEQFF	TGTGCCAGCAGCTTAGGCCTTCGGGACAATGAGCAGTTCTTC
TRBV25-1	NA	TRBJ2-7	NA	CASEAGLVSEQYF	TGTGCCAGCGAGGCGGGGCTGGTCTCCGAGCAGTACTTC
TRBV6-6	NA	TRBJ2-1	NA	CASSYSSVYNEQFF	TGTGCCAGCAGTTACAGTAGTGTCTACAATGAGCAGTTCTTC
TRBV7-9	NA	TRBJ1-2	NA	CASSLGLANGGYTF	TGTGCCAGCAGCTTAGGTCTGGCCAATGGCGGCTACACCTTC
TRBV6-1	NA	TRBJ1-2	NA	CASSEYPEAGYGYTF	TGTGCCAGCAGTGAATATCCGGAAGCAGGGTATGGCTACACCTTC
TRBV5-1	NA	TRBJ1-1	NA	CASSLTVEVVAEAFF	TGCGCCAGCAGCTTGACCGTCGAGGTAGTCGCTGAAGCTTTCTTT
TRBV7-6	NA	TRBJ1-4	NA	CASSLGGGRTTNEKLFF	TGTGCCAGCAGCTTAGGTGGAGGCAGGACAACTAATGAAAAACTGTTTTTT
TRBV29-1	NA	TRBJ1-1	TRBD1	CSGPAGQANTEAFF	TGCAGCGGGCCCGCCGGACAGGCGAACACTGAAGCTTTCTTT
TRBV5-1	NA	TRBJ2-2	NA	CASSTASARVGELFF	TGCGCCAGCAGTACGGCGAGCGCTAGAGTCGGGGAGCTGTTTTTT
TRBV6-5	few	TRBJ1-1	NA	CASSYQTRDTEAFF	TGTGCCAGCAGTTACCAAACGCGAGACACTGAAGCTTTCTTT
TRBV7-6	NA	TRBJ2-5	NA	CASSPFASVQYF	TGTGCCAGCAGCCCCTTCGCCTCGGTCCAGTACTTC
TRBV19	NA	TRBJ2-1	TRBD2	CASSIEPSGSYGDEQFF	TGTGCCAGTAGTATAGAGCCTAGCGGGAGCTACGGAGATGAGCAGTTCTTC
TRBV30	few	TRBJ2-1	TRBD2	CAWKAGVEQFF	TGTGCCTGGAAAGCGGGAGTGGAGCAGTTCTTC
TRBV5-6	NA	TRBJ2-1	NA	CASSLITADPSRNEQFF	TGTGCCAGCAGCTTGATTACCGCGGACCCTAGCCGCAATGAGCAGTTCTTC
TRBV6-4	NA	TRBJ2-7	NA	CASSDSTREIYYEQYF	TGTGCCAGCAGTGACTCGACGCGGGAAATCTACTACGAGCAGTACTTC
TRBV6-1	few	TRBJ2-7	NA	CASLRQQGYEQYF	TGTGCCAGCTTACGCCAACAGGGTTACGAGCAGTACTTC
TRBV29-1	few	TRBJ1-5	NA	CSVVTGFNQPQHF	TGCAGCGTCGTGACAGGCTTCAATCAGCCCCAGCATTTT
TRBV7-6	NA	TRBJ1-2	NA	CASSLNSNYGYTF	TGTGCCAGCAGCTTAAACTCTAACTATGGCTACACCTTC
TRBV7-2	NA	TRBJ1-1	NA	CASSLGQKNTEAFF	TGTGCCAGCAGCCTCGGACAGAAAAACACTGAAGCTTTCTTT
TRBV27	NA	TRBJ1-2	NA	CASSLSGRGYGSNYGYTF	TGTGCCAGCAGTTTATCTGGCAGGGGATACGGCTCTAACTATGGCTACACCTTC
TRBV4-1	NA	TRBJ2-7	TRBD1	CASSQGHGTGVAYEQYF	TGCGCCAGCAGCCAAGGGCACGGGACAGGCGTAGCCTACGAGCAGTACTTC
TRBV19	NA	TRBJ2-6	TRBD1	CASTRDRLDSGANVLTF	TGTGCCAGTACCAGGGACAGGCTCGACTCTGGGGCCAACGTCCTGACTTTC